The 22 T cell receptor beta chains given below trace back to one sample, sequenced in a study of shared clonotypes between healthy human individuals. Produced via immunoSEQ multiplex PCR; TCRdb's table is partial and in-frame only. The sample has some 510,000 clones, roughly 78% seen once. Specimen: PBMCs. The receptors were gathered from a woman aged 40 to 49 in good health. Some clones in this sample may be carry-over from other donors' samples.

This clone was detected a few times. V is TRBV7-2 and J is TRBJ1-5; D remains ambiguous. This CDR3 spans 13 amino acids. The germline V gene has CDR1 SGHTA and CDR2 FQGNSA. Trimming cost V 3 bases and J 3 bases, with 6 bases left between them. The CDR3 here is CASSFEANQPQHF. The CDR3 DNA follows: TGTGCCAGCAGCTTTGAGGCCAATCAGCCCCAGCATTTT.

The chain has TRBV19 and TRBJ2-1, with TRBD2 matching 9 bases. Trimming at V came to 3 bases and at J to 12 bases, leaving 9 bases not matched to a gene. The CDR3 extends over 14 amino acids. In germline, CDR1 is LNHDA, CDR2 SQIVND (reference sequence). CDR3 bases: TGTGCCAGTAGTATCGGGGTAGCGGGAGTAGGGCAGTTCTTC. Amino acid sequence: CASSIGVAGVGQFF. The variable domain in full, with the rest retrieved from reference TRBV19 and TRBJ2-1, is DGGITQSPKYLFRKEGQNVTLSCEQNLNHDAMYWYRQDPGQGLRLIYYSQIVNDFQKGDIAEGYSVSREKKESFPLTVTSAQKNPTAFYLCASSIGVAGVGQFFGPGTRLTVL.

The chain links TRBV28 to TRBJ2-1, with 8 bases aligning to TRBD2. The CDR3 is 16 amino acids. Trimming removed 5 bases from V and 0 bases from J; junction bases left unmatched: 6. CDR1 MDHEN and CDR2 SYDVKM come from the germline V gene. CDR3 in amino acids: CASSVTSAYSYNEQFF. CDR3 bases: TGTGCCAGCAGTGTGACTAGCGCCTACTCCTACAATGAGCAGTTCTTC.

The chain joins TRBV6-1 to TRBJ2-1, with D perhaps matching TRBD1 or TRBD2 (5 bases each). V gave up 2 bases and J gave up 0 bases, with 11 bases separating them. The CDR3 is 16 amino acids. The germline CDR1 and CDR2 sequences are MNHNS and SASEGT. CDR3 nucleotide sequence: TGTGCCAGCAGTGAAAACGGGGCTAGCTCCTACAATGAGCAGTTCTTC. It translates to CASSENGASSYNEQFF.

V usage is TRBV7-9 and J usage is TRBJ2-2; 10 nucleotides match TRBD2. The CDR3 spans 15 residues. The germline V gene has CDR1 SEHNR and CDR2 FQNEAQ (reference sequence). Trimming removed 8 bases from V and 1 base from J; junction bases left unmatched: 4. CDR3 sequence reads: CASPPSGRNTGELFF. The CDR3 DNA reads as TGTGCCAGCCCCCCTAGCGGGAGGAACACCGGGGAGCTGTTTTTT.

The chain combines TRBV5-4 with TRBJ1-1, with a tentative D call TRBD1 (6 bases). V was cut by 4 bases and J by 0 bases, with 16 bases left in between. CDR3 size: 16 residues. The germline V gene encodes CDR1 SGHNT and CDR2 YYREEE (reference sequence). DNA for the CDR3: TGTGCCAGCAGCCCCCCGGGACAAAGAATGAACACTGAAGCTTTCTTT. Translated: CASSPPGQRMNTEAFF.

The gene calls are TRBV10-2 and TRBJ2-2, with 9 bases aligning to TRBD1. Trimming took 4 bases from V and 5 from J; bases not matched to a gene: 8. This CDR3 region has 16 residues. The germline CDR1 and CDR2 sequences are WSHSY and SAAADI. CDR3 nucleotides: TGCGCCAGCAGTGTCCCGGGACAGGGTTCTACCGGGGAGCTGTTTTTT. Protein product: CASSVPGQGSTGELFF.

The V gene is TRBV5-1, the J gene TRBJ2-5; D is unresolved. Germline loops: CDR1 SGHRS, CDR2 YFSETQ. The CDR3 consists of 13 residues. The V gene lost 4 bases and the J gene lost 0 bases, with 7 bases spanning the gap. The CDR3, as DNA: TGCGCCAGCAGCCACTTGTACCAAGAGACCCAGTACTTC. This translates into CASSHLYQETQYF.

The chain links TRBV2 to TRBJ1-2; tentatively, D is TRBD1 (6 bases). CDR1 is SNHLY and CDR2 is FYNNEI in the germline V gene. The CDR3 covers 12 residues. V lost 5 bases to trimming and J lost 5 bases, with 9 bases between them. The CDR3 sequence is CASSSDSYGYTF. For the CDR3, the DNA is TGTGCCAGCAGTTCGGACAGTTATGGCTACACCTTC.

This rearrangement joins TRBV28 to TRBJ1-5, with no clear D. With 3 bases removed from V and 7 bases from J, the gap between germline ends came to 19 bases. CDR1 is MDHEN, CDR2 SYDVKM, per germline. The CDR3 spans 16 residues. CDR3 sequence: CASSLTHIKGPQPQHF. CDR3 coding DNA: TGTGCCAGCAGTTTGACCCACATTAAAGGCCCCCAGCCCCAGCATTTT. The full variable domain, its missing parts supplied by reference TRBV28 and TRBJ1-5, is DVKVTQSSRYLVKRTGEKVFLECVQDMDHENMFWYRQDPGLGLRLIYFSYDVKMKEKGDIPEGYSVSREKKERFSLILESASTNQTSMYLCASSLTHIKGPQPQHFGDGTRLSIL.

V gene TRBV9 combines with J gene TRBJ2-5; D perhaps matches TRBD2 (6 bases). This CDR3 comprises 15 residues. CDR1 and CDR2 from the germline V gene are SGDLS and YYNGEE. V was cut by 4 bases and J by 1 base, with 14 bases left in between. The CDR3 spells CASSQSGLLQETQYF. CDR3 DNA sequence: TGTGCCAGCAGCCAGAGCGGGCTCCTCCAAGAGACCCAGTACTTC.

In this sample, this clone turned up a few times. The CDR3 DNA is TGTGCCAGCTCCGACAGGACCCTCGACACCGGGGAGCTGTTTTTT. Its translation: CASSDRTLDTGELFF. This rearrangement joins TRBV18 to TRBJ2-2, with D possibly TRBD1 on 6 matching bases. Per germline, CDR1 KGHSH and CDR2 LQKENI. Between the trimmed V and J ends, which lost 6 bases and 3 bases, there was a span of 14 bases. The CDR3 runs 15 residues.

The rearrangement joins TRBV28 to TRBJ1-5; TRBD1 agrees at 8 bases. The length of the CDR3 is 15 residues. V shed 2 bases and J 3 bases; nucleotides not matched to a gene: 3. CDR1 is MDHEN and CDR2 is SYDVKM in the germline V gene. The CDR3 spells CASSLPGGLNQPQHF. The DNA of the CDR3 is TGTGCCAGCAGTTTACCAGGGGGCCTCAATCAGCCCCAGCATTTT.

This chain joins TRBV5-1 and TRBJ2-3; 8 bases align to TRBD2. CDR1 and CDR2 from the germline V gene are SGHRS and YFSETQ. The CDR3 contains 18 residues. J was trimmed by 0 bases and V by 0 bases; bases with no gene match: 9. The CDR3 sequence: CASSLGASGSASTDTQYF. CDR3 sequence (DNA): TGCGCCAGCAGCTTGGGAGCTAGCGGGTCCGCTAGCACAGATACGCAGTATTTT.

This chain links TRBV6-1 with TRBJ1-5, with D hard to call. V lost 4 bases and J 0 bases, leaving 7 bases between the germline ends. There are 14 residues in the CDR3. Looked up from germline, CDR1 is MNHNS and CDR2 is SASEGT. The CDR3 loop is CASSGPNSNQPQHF. CDR3 nucleotide sequence: TGTGCCAGCAGTGGGCCGAATAGCAATCAGCCCCAGCATTTT.

On this clone: A junction boundary mismatches the germline segment, possibly from a read error. This chain joins TRBV28 and TRBJ2-7; TRBD1 matches 7 bases. Germline CDR1 reads MDHEN; CDR2 reads SYDVKM. CDR3 size: 12 residues. In nucleotides, the CDR3 is TGTGCCAGCAGTCCTCTAACACCCGGACAGGATTTC. Its protein is CASSPLTPGQDF.

The V and J genes are TRBV5-4 and TRBJ1-2; 8 bases are shared with TRBD1. The ends lost 2 bases at V and 7 bases at J; junction bases unmatched: 13. CDR1 is SGHNT, CDR2 YYREEE, per germline (reference sequence). This CDR3 comprises 16 residues. As DNA, the CDR3 is TGTGCCAGCAGCTTCGGAGGGGCAGGGGGCCAGTTTGGCTACACCTTC. This gives the protein CASSFGGAGGQFGYTF.

The chain uses TRBV7-2 and TRBJ2-1; 9 nucleotides line up with TRBD2. The trim removed 3 bases at V and 5 bases at J, leaving 2 bases unmatched. The CDR3 runs to 14 residues. From germline, CDR1 is SGHTA and CDR2 FQGNSA. The chain's CDR3 is CASSFSGSNNEQFF. CDR3 DNA sequence: TGTGCCAGCAGCTTTAGCGGGAGTAACAATGAGCAGTTCTTC.

The chain has TRBV4-2 and TRBJ2-2; 8 bases line up with TRBD2. Germline-derived CDR1 and CDR2 are LGHNA and YNFKEQ. The CDR3 has 17 amino acids. J lost 4 bases, V lost 3 bases, and 10 bases had no gene match. CDR3 DNA sequence: TGTGCCAGCAGCCACCACAGCGGGAGAGGGAGCACCGGGGAGCTGTTTTTT. Translation: CASSHHSGRGSTGELFF.

Points on this clone: This CDR3 is also generated by other DNA sequences in the sample. The rearrangement joins TRBV18 to TRBJ2-3; D perhaps matches TRBD2 (6 bases). Germline V gene lookup returns CDR1 KGHSH and CDR2 LQKENI. V lost 3 bases, J lost 0 bases, and 7 bases lay in between. The length of the CDR3 is 14 residues. CDR3 amino acids: CASSPSGSTDTQYF. DNA of the CDR3: TGTGCCAGCTCACCGAGCGGGAGCACAGATACGCAGTATTTT.

The chain combines TRBV5-1 with TRBJ1-1; TRBD1 matches at 8 bases. This CDR3 spans 12 amino acids. V was pared by 4 bases and J by 8 bases, with 4 bases of the junction left unmatched. Germline V gives CDR1 SGHRS, CDR2 YFSETQ. The CDR3 DNA is TGCGCCAGCAGCACTGACAGGGGAGAAGCTTTCTTT. Its translation: CASSTDRGEAFF.

This chain links TRBV29-1 with TRBJ2-7; possible D gene TRBD2, 6 bases. Looked up from germline, CDR1 is SQVTM and CDR2 is ANQGSEA. The CDR3 runs 14 residues. V shed 6 bases and J shed 2 bases, with 17 bases lying between them. Here the CDR3 DNA reads TGCAGCGTCCTGTGGGAGGACCAAACCTACGAGCAGTACTTC. It is translated as CSVLWEDQTYEQYF.